The clone carrying this T cell receptor (beta chain) was recorded only once. Antigen: not known. This record belongs to a study of blood T cells in healthy people across ages. Study-level findings and limits: It was held that the diversity estimates obtained from one million T cells were underestimates.

The V gene's germline CDR1 is MNHNS and CDR2 SASEGT. This CDR3 is 11 amino acids long. V was pared by 2 bases and J by 13 bases, with 11 bases between. For the second PCR, which ran for roughly 6 to 12 cycles, a sample-barcoded 5' primer and a J-beta primer mix were used. A single record per CDR3 protein comes from TCRdb applying MiXCR to the 5' RACE reads. This sample has 750,000 to 950,000 distinct CDR3 sequences, with about 55% found just once. This TCR was sampled from a man older than 75 in good health. This chain connects TRBV6-1 to TRBJ1-2, with D possibly TRBD1 on 5 matching bases. The sample was blood. The CDR3 is CASSERGAVTF. The CDR3 coding sequence is TGTGCCAGCAGTGAAAGGGGTGCCGTCACCTTC.